The clone carrying this T cell receptor (beta chain) was seen a few times. As yet, its antigen is unknown. The sample originates from a study of human T cells and chemical hapten exposure. About the research overall: Enrolled patients were predominantly female and had alopecia areata, totalis or universalis. Regarding the study as a whole: Because all patients had alopecia, their immune responses might differ from healthy ones. Sensitizing with DPC caused no change in TCRs above 1 in 1000 frequency.

Specified time point: patch test 3, about 24 weeks after DPC sensitization. Regarding treatment: therapeutic diphenylcyclopropenone sensitization with weekly scalp DPC. Blood collection happened ahead of applying each patch test. TCRdb re-analysed the RACE reads in MiXCR, keeping a single row per CDR3 protein. The sample includes tens of thousands of distinct CDR3 sequences, around 10% of them seen just once. The V end was cut by 5 bases, the J end by 6 bases, with 14 bases between. The CDR3 covers 14 residues. The V gene's germline CDR1 is MDHEN and CDR2 SYDVKM. The sample in question was whole blood, obtained in connection with sensitization to the hapten diphenylcyclopropenone (DPC). The J gene is TRBJ1-5, the V gene TRBV28, with D maybe TRBD1 (6 bases). This clonotype was obtained from a woman aged 50 to 60 with alopecia areata. Some clones in this sample may be carry-over from other donors' samples. The CDR3 DNA reads TGTGCCAGCAGTCCCTCAGGGGATATTCAGCCCCAGCATTTT. The encoded protein is CASSPSGDIQPQHF.